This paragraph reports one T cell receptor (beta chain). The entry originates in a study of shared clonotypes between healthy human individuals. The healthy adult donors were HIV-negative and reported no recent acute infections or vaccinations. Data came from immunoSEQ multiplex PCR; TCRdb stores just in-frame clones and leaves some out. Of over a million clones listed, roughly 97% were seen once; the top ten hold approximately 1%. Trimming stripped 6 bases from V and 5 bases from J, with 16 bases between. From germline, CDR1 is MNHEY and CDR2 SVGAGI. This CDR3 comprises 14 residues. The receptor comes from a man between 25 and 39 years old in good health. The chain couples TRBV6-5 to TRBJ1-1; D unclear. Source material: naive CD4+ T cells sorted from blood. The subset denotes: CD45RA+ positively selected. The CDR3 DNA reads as TGTGCCAGCAGACCCCATACGCTAGGTACTGAAGCTTTCTTT. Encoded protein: CASRPHTLGTEAFF.